This is a list of T cell receptor beta chains from one sample in a study of shared clonotypes between healthy human individuals. Assay: immunoSEQ multiplex PCR; the TCRdb copy retains only in-frame clones and omits some. The sample yields 2,500,000 or so clones, over 85% seen once. The sequencing input was naive CD4+ T cells from PBMCs. All receptors derive from a man between 18 and 35 years old in good health. Some clones in this sample may be carry-over from other donors' samples. CDR3s include the opening cysteine and the closing phenylalanine or tryptophan. Only some rows state a clone size, as once, few, many or a class for expanded clones.

J,size,V,CDR3
TRBJ1-1,-,TRBV6-6,CASMNAENTEAFF
TRBJ2-5,-,TRBV18,CASSPPGLAGGETQYF
TRBJ2-1,-,TRBV6-4,CASRATGFNEQFF
TRBJ1-1,-,TRBV18,CASSPNAEAFF
TRBJ2-7,-,TRBV28,CASSGQPYEQYF
TRBJ2-1,-,TRBV19,CASETGTTYNEQFF
TRBJ2-4,-,TRBV7-2,CASRLRGVAKNIQYF
TRBJ2-3,-,TRBV28,CASRRPIWQYF
TRBJ2-3,once,TRBV19,CASMGPGLAADTQYF
TRBJ2-7,-,TRBV9,CASSVGAGSSYEQYF